This T cell receptor (beta chain) appears in the sequencing data of a study of CD8+CD57+ T cells in acquired aplastic anemia (dated by TCRdb to the late 2010s). For the study in its entirety: Extracted DNA from sorted CD4+ and CD8+ cells averaged approximately 3 ug, ranging from roughly 0.17 to 30 ug. Healthy donor samples averaged roughly 10 million reads for CD4+ and 11.0 million for CD8+ cells. Results and caveats for the whole study, not just this receptor: CD8+ Simpson's diversity did not differ significantly between patients and healthy controls (P=0.060). Although roughly 30 CD8+ CDR3 sequences were shared by patients and controls, these sequences appeared highly expressed in patients and within the immunodominant clones of patients.

This clonotype showed up many times. It lacks a known antigen. No much larger clone exists at a distance of one base, and base qualities are not known. TCR beta VDJ combination and CDR3 sequence profiling used genomic DNA as the template. TCR repertoire sequencing was run on an Illumina HiSeq 2000. The paper's data handling went like this. TRBV/TRBJ rearrangement plots, CDR3 size and DJ length profiles, and Simpson's diversity index were used to assess repertoires. The most abundant DNA sequence in the deep sequencing data was defined as the immunodominant clone. CDR3 amino acid sequences were screened for sharing across subjects and compared with published repertoires and the VDJdb database. TCRdb reprocessing: public reads trimmed at Q25 with fastp, clones called with MiXCR, in-frame beta chains kept. CDR3 protein sequences are deduplicated, and each keeps its most common genes and DNA. The V and J calls and clone size are TCRdb's, not the authors'. This sample holds fewer than 200,000 distinct CDR3 sequences; about 64% were observed only once. Of the sample, around 45% falls within the top ten clones.

In this study, sorted CD4+ and CD8+ T cells from the blood of healthy subjects and of severe aplastic anemia patients had their TCR repertoires deep-sequenced. Ficoll-Paque density gradient centrifugation was used to isolate peripheral blood mononuclear cells. Before DNA extraction, CD4+ and CD8+ T cells were sorted by FACS or by magnetic beads. Sample: sorted CD4+, CD8+, or CD8+CD57+ T cells (not recorded which) from PBMCs. The clonotype comes from a human donor in good health.

The CDR3 corresponds to CASSVDSPYEQYF. Here is the DNA: TGTGCCAGCAGCGTAGATTCTCCCTACGAGCAGTACTTC. Recombination linked TRBV9 to TRBJ2-7, with the D gene uncertain. CDR1 and CDR2, per the germline V gene, are SGDLS and YYNGEE. The CDR3 starts with the cysteine, ends with the phenylalanine, and has 13 residues. The retained sequence is limited to the CDR3, 39 bases, with the frame set at the first base. V is reduced by 0 bases and J by 2 bases, leaving a spacing of 6 bases between them.